These 19 T cell receptor beta chains were all obtained from the same sample, sequenced in a study of blood T cell repertoires in COVID-19. Only in-frame clones appear in the TCRdb table, and some are missing; sequencing was by immunoSEQ multiplex PCR. This table holds 60,000 to 70,000 clones, about 91% found once. Source material: peripheral blood. The source of these receptors is a human donor with active COVID-19. The donor label of this sample is uncertain.

The chain links TRBV28 to TRBJ1-2, with D unresolved. The CDR3 is made up of 12 amino acids. Trimming took 6 bases from V and 2 from J, leaving 7 bases between them. Germline V gives CDR1 MDHEN, CDR2 SYDVKM. CDR3 region: CASRERNYGYTF. CDR3 coding DNA: TGTGCCAGCAGGGAGAGGAACTATGGCTACACCTTC.

V is TRBV28 and J is TRBJ2-1; the D gene is possibly TRBD1 (6 bases). This CDR3 comprises 17 residues. The V end lost 6 bases, the J end lost 1 base, and 19 bases lay between the germline ends. Germline CDR1 is MDHEN and CDR2 is SYDVKM. Here the CDR3 DNA reads TGTGCCAGCAGCCAATTAAGGGGGAGTTCGTCCTACAATGAGCAGTTCTTC. It yields the protein CASSQLRGSSSYNEQFF.

This CDR3 is CASSLGANEQYF. The CDR3 DNA reads as TGTGCCAGCAGTCTAGGAGCCAACGAGCAGTACTTC. The gene calls are TRBV3-1 (or the pseudogene TRBV3-2) and TRBJ2-7; D gene uncertain. Trimming left V 6 bases short and J 5 bases short, with 11 bases between. Germline V gene data show CDR1 as LGHDT and CDR2 as YNNKEL (reference sequence). The CDR3 has 12 residues.

The genes are TRBV18 and TRBJ2-3, with TRBD2 matching 12 bases. CDR3 length: 18 residues. The V segment lost 0 bases and the J segment 0 bases; nucleotides outside the gene matches: 4. Germline V gene lookup returns CDR1 KGHSH and CDR2 LQKENI. CDR3 protein: CASSPPTSGSVSTDTQYF. CDR3 coding DNA: TGTGCCAGCTCACCACCGACTAGCGGGAGTGTTAGCACAGATACGCAGTATTTT.

This clone was detected once. This chain joins TRBV18 and TRBJ1-3; D uncertain. The CDR3 consists of 12 residues. Trimming took off 3 bases at V and 11 bases at J, with 11 bases between the two ends. The V gene's germline CDR1 is KGHSH and CDR2 LQKENI. CDR3: CASSPPGSAIYF. Written as DNA, the CDR3 is TGTGCCAGCTCACCTCCGGGGTCTGCCATATATTTT.

V usage is TRBV28 and J usage is TRBJ2-3; 9 bases align to TRBD1. V trimming: 6 bases; J trimming: 1 base; junction bases outside the gene matches: 5. CDR1 is MDHEN and CDR2 is SYDVKM in the germline V gene. CDR3 length: 15 amino acids. CDR3 DNA: TGTGCCAGCAGGCAAAGGACAGGGGGCACAGATACGCAGTATTTT. The encoded protein is CASRQRTGGTDTQYF.

This chain uses TRBV4-3 with TRBJ2-7; 8 bases line up with TRBD2. The CDR3 spans 17 residues. Germline V gene lookup returns CDR1 LGHNA and CDR2 YSLEER. The V gene end was trimmed by 1 base and the J gene end by 6 bases; junction bases not matched to a gene: 14. The DNA for the CDR3 is TGCGCCAGCAGCCAAGCCGGGGCGGGACTAGGTCTTCGCGAGCAGTACTTC. It is translated as CASSQAGAGLGLREQYF.

This clone was seen only a few times. The rearrangement joins TRBV27 to TRBJ2-7, with 7 bases that match TRBD1. CDR3 length: 13 amino acids. Germline trimming cut 10 bases from V and 3 bases from J; bases unmatched to any gene: 9. Germline assignment: CDR1 MNHEY and CDR2 SMNVEV (reference sequence). The CDR3 spells CAIAPGGRYEQYF. The CDR3 DNA reads as TGTGCCATCGCCCCAGGGGGTCGCTACGAGCAGTACTTC.

The rearrangement links TRBV7-9 to TRBJ2-2; 9 bases fit TRBD1. The V and J ends lost 9 bases and 2 bases, in that order; junction bases with no gene match: 4. This CDR3 spans 14 amino acids. In germline, CDR1 is SEHNR, CDR2 FQNEAQ (reference sequence). This CDR3 reads CASDRGGNTGELFF. The DNA for the CDR3 is TGTGCCAGTGACAGGGGGGGAAACACCGGGGAGCTGTTTTTT.

CDR3 sequence (DNA): TGTGCCAGCAGCTTGTCTGGGGGCGGGTCGGAGACCCAGTACTTC. This sequence encodes CASSLSGGGSETQYF. This chain links TRBV5-8 with TRBJ2-5; D possibly corresponds to TRBD1 (6 bases). V lost 1 base to trimming and J lost 5 bases, with 15 bases between them. The germline gives CDR1 SGHTS, CDR2 YDEGEE. The CDR3 has 15 amino acids.

This clone occurred once. This chain connects TRBV6-2 or TRBV6-3 to TRBJ2-2, with D possibly matching TRBD1 (5 bases). Trimming removed 0 bases at V and 4 bases at J, with 12 bases between. Looked up from germline, CDR1 is MNHEY and CDR2 is SVGEGT. This CDR3 is 16 amino acids long. In DNA, the CDR3 is TGTGCCAGCAGTTACTCTTACAGTAGGGGCACCGGGGAGCTGTTTTTT. This codes for CASSYSYSRGTGELFF.

The V call is TRBV10-3, the J call TRBJ2-7; the match to TRBD2 covers 13 bases. The CDR3 extends over 15 amino acids. Germline CDR1 ENHRY, CDR2 SYGVKD. V shed 2 bases, J shed 6 bases, and the junction held 4 bases outside the gene matches. CDR3 in amino acids: CAISEGTSGTGEQYF. DNA of the CDR3: TGTGCCATCAGTGAGGGGACTAGCGGGACGGGCGAGCAGTACTTC.

The chain has TRBV3-1 (or the pseudogene TRBV3-2) and TRBJ2-7, with a possible D match to TRBD1 (6 bases). CDR3 size: 15 residues. Germline V gene lookup returns CDR1 LGHDT and CDR2 YNNKEL (reference sequence). Trimming pared 1 base from V and 2 bases from J, leaving 12 bases between. The CDR3 DNA follows: TGTGCCAGCAGCCAAGGGACAGAGATCGCCTACGAGCAGTACTTC. This encodes CASSQGTEIAYEQYF.

The rearrangement uses TRBV6-5 and TRBJ1-1; TRBD1 is a possible D gene (6 bases). From germline, CDR1 is MNHEY and CDR2 SVGAGI. V was shortened by 2 bases and J by 3 bases, with 13 bases between the two germline ends. The CDR3 runs to 15 residues. CDR3 in DNA: TGTGCCAGCAGTTACGGGGGCAGGGTTGACACTGAAGCTTTCTTT. It encodes CASSYGGRVDTEAFF.

The gene calls are TRBV5-1 and TRBJ1-1; TRBD1 is a possible D gene (5 bases). CDR3 length equals 14 residues. The V gene's germline CDR1 is SGHRS and CDR2 YFSETQ. Trimming took 2 bases from V and 0 from J, leaving 8 bases between them. CDR3 region: CASSLGAMNTEAFF. The DNA for the CDR3 is TGCGCCAGCAGCTTAGGGGCTATGAACACTGAAGCTTTCTTT.

The rearrangement joins TRBV27 to TRBJ2-3; possibly TRBD1 for D (5 bases). The CDR3 is 15 residues long. The V and J ends lost 6 bases and 4 bases respectively, with 17 bases between them. The germline gives CDR1 MNHEY, CDR2 SMNVEV (reference sequence). CDR3 sequence reads: CASSLEQGNSDTQYF. CDR3 nucleotide sequence: TGTGCCAGCAGCCTAGAGCAGGGAAATTCAGATACGCAGTATTTT.

This chain joins TRBV11-3 and TRBJ2-1; 13 nucleotides match TRBD2. Germline-derived CDR1 and CDR2 are SGHNT and YENEEA. After removal of 8 bases from V and 5 bases from J, the junction contained 12 bases not matched to a gene. This CDR3 region has 17 residues. Here the CDR3 reads CASATPGTSGTNNEQFF. CDR3 in DNA: TGTGCCAGCGCAACTCCCGGGACTAGCGGGACTAACAATGAGCAGTTCTTC.

The rearrangement joins TRBV7-2 to TRBJ1-5; D remains ambiguous. Germline V gives CDR1 SGHTA, CDR2 FQGNSA. The CDR3 is made up of 16 amino acids. V lost 1 base and J lost 4, with 14 bases in between. The CDR3 reads CASSLVSGGGNQPQHF. The CDR3 nucleotides read TGTGCCAGCAGCTTAGTATCGGGAGGAGGGAATCAGCCCCAGCATTTT.

The chain carries TRBV4-1 and TRBJ1-1; D might be TRBD1 (5 bases). V lost 0 bases to trimming and J lost 0 bases, with 8 bases between them. Germline lookup yields CDR1 MGHRA and CDR2 YSYEKL. The CDR3 has 15 amino acids. CDR3 nucleotides: TGCGCCAGCAGCCAAGATCCGGGGGTGAACACTGAAGCTTTCTTT. Amino acid sequence: CASSQDPGVNTEAFF.